One sample yielded the 7 T cell receptor beta chains listed below, sequenced in a study of T cell changes during pregnancy in multiple sclerosis. Libraries were prepared by immunoSEQ multiplex PCR; TCRdb keeps only in-frame clonotypes and omits some of them. The sample shows about 84,000 clones, approximately 95% of them seen only once. Sequenced here: peripheral blood, sampled in the second trimester of pregnancy. Receptors originate from a female donor in good health, enrolled as a control in a pregnancy study.

Comments on this clone: Other DNA sequences of this sample code for an identical CDR3. The J gene is TRBJ2-7, the V gene TRBV7-9; D is perhaps TRBD1 (5 bases). Trimming shortened V by 5 bases and J by 5 bases, and 19 bases separated the two germline ends. Germline CDR1 reads SEHNR; CDR2 reads FQNEAQ (reference sequence). This CDR3 comprises 15 residues. DNA for the CDR3: TGTGCCAGCAGCGAAACAGGCCTAGGCTTGCACGAGCAGTACTTC. Translating gives CASSETGLGLHEQYF.

The rearrangement links TRBV28 to TRBJ1-1, with no clear D. This CDR3 comprises 13 residues. Germline values: CDR1 MDHEN, CDR2 SYDVKM. Trimming left V 7 bases short and J 6 bases short, with 15 bases between. The CDR3 DNA is TGTGCCAGCACCAGTACCCCCGCGGCTGAAGCTTTCTTT. It translates to CASTSTPAAEAFF.

The chain has TRBV19 and TRBJ2-7; 8 bases line up with TRBD2. The CDR3 contains 14 residues. Germline CDR1 reads LNHDA; CDR2 reads SQIVND (reference sequence). Trimming took 3 bases from V and 6 from J; bases not matched to a gene: 7. The CDR3 here is CASSIFSGSGEQYF. The CDR3 DNA follows: TGTGCCAGTAGTATTTTCAGCGGGAGCGGCGAGCAGTACTTC.

This chain uses TRBV7-9 with TRBJ2-3; 11 bases are a match to TRBD2. Germline V CDR1 and CDR2: SEHNR, FQNEAQ (reference sequence). The CDR3 length is 16 residues. V shed 5 bases, J shed 1 base, and the junction held 5 bases outside the gene matches. The CDR3 nucleotides are TGTGCCAGCAGCCCGCCGGGACTAGCGGGCACAGATACGCAGTATTTT. Translation gives CASSPPGLAGTDTQYF.

This chain links TRBV6-1 with TRBJ1-2; the D is unclear. Per germline, CDR1 MNHNS and CDR2 SASEGT. Deletions cut 6 bases from V and 8 bases from J, with 13 bases between. CDR3 length: 12 amino acids. CDR3 protein: CASRPSGGGYTF. In nucleotides, the CDR3 is TGTGCCAGCAGGCCCTCCGGAGGAGGCTACACCTTC.

The chain employs TRBV19 and TRBJ1-5, with D unresolved. The CDR3 has 15 amino acids. V was trimmed by 4 bases and J by 4 bases, leaving 14 bases between them. CDR1 is LNHDA, CDR2 SQIVND, per germline (reference sequence). This chain's CDR3 is CASSTWGEGNQPQHF. The DNA for the CDR3 is TGTGCCAGTAGTACCTGGGGAGAGGGTAATCAGCCCCAGCATTTT.

This sequence joins TRBV28 and TRBJ2-7, with a weak D call TRBD2 (5 bases). V lost 7 bases, J lost 3 bases, and 10 bases lay in between. This CDR3 has 12 residues. Germline V gene data show CDR1 as MDHEN and CDR2 as SYDVKM. CDR3 sequence (DNA): TGTGCCAGCAATGGACTGCGCTACGAGCAGTACTTC. Protein: CASNGLRYEQYF.